The source of this T cell receptor (beta chain) is a study of T cell changes during pregnancy in multiple sclerosis. In germline, CDR1 is SGHTS, CDR2 YDEGEE. The CDR3 sequence is 17 residues long. Produced via immunoSEQ multiplex PCR; TCRdb's table is partial and in-frame only. The sample lists tens of thousands of clones; roughly 92% were seen once. The sequenced sample was CD4+ T cells from peripheral blood mononuclear cells, obtained before pregnancy. The J gene is TRBJ2-5, the V gene TRBV5-8, with TRBD2 matching 11 bases. The tail of the sequence fits TRBJ2-7 better, so the J call may be wrong. The receptor was isolated from a female donor with multiple sclerosis, enrolled in a pregnancy study. Here the CDR3 DNA reads TGTGCCAGCAGCTCGTGGCCTCCCTCACTAGCGGGAGACGAGCAGTACTTC. This translates into CASSSWPPSLAGDEQYF.